The 32 T cell receptor beta chains listed next were all sequenced from one sample in a study of preoperative IRX-2 immunotherapy in early breast cancer. Treatment noted: preoperative locoregional IRX-2 cytokine immunotherapy. Sequencing used immunoSEQ multiplex PCR; TCRdb keeps in-frame clones, though not all of them. The table records roughly 30,000 clones, over 75% of them present only once. Sampling was done from a patient treated with IRX-2 immunotherapy. The receptors originated from a human donor with breast cancer.

The V call is TRBV25-1, the J call TRBJ2-1; possibly TRBD2 for D (5 bases). The V end lost 1 base, the J end lost 6 bases, and 13 bases lay between the germline ends. Germline CDR1 MGHDK, CDR2 SYGVNS. The CDR3 totals 15 residues. Written as DNA, the CDR3 is TGTGCCAGCAGTGAATCTGGACTGGCGATCAATGAGCAGTTCTTC. Its translation is CASSESGLAINEQFF.

V and J are TRBV7-6 and TRBJ2-1; 8 nucleotides line up with TRBD2. Germline V gives CDR1 SGHVS, CDR2 FNYEAQ. V dropped 5 bases and J dropped 4; count of bases not matched to a gene: 7. The CDR3 runs 15 residues. The CDR3 loop reads CASSPRPGGYNEQFF. CDR3 in DNA: TGTGCCAGCAGCCCCCGGCCGGGGGGGTACAATGAGCAGTTCTTC.

The chain recombines TRBV7-1 with TRBJ1-2, with D hard to call. TRBV7-1 is assigned to the ORF class and has an uncertain function. Trimming removed 4 bases at V and 1 base at J, with 7 bases between. The CDR3 spans 13 residues. The DNA of the CDR3 is TGTGCCAGCAGCTTTCAGAATAACTATGGCTACACCTTC. The encoded protein is CASSFQNNYGYTF.

The gene calls are TRBV11-3 and TRBJ1-5; TRBD1 might be the D (6 bases). Between the trimmed V and J ends, which lost 5 bases and 0 bases, there was a span of 8 bases. The CDR3 consists of 14 residues. CDR1 is SGHNT and CDR2 is YENEEA in the germline V gene. In DNA, the CDR3 is TGTGCCAGCAGCCAGGACAGTAGCAATCAGCCCCAGCATTTT. Amino acid sequence: CASSQDSSNQPQHF. Complete variable domain (other parts from reference TRBV11-3 and TRBJ1-5): EAGVVQSPRYKIIEKKQPVAFWCNPISGHNTLYWYLQNLGQGPELLIRYENEEAVDDSQLPKDRFSAERLKGVDSTLKIQPAELGDSAVYLCASSQDSSNQPQHFGDGTRLSIL.

The genes are TRBV10-3 and TRBJ1-1; D may be TRBD1 (5 bases). The CDR3 runs 14 residues. Trimming removed 0 bases from V and 7 bases from J, with 12 bases in between. Per the germline V gene, CDR1 is ENHRY and CDR2 is SYGVKD. The CDR3 coding sequence is TGTGCCATCAGTGAGTCGAGGGACGGAGATGAAGCTTTCTTT. Translated: CAISESRDGDEAFF.

The chain employs TRBV7-1 and TRBJ2-2; 9 bases line up with TRBD1. TRBV7-1 is an open reading frame whose function is uncertain. The trim removed 6 bases at V and 6 bases at J, leaving 2 bases unmatched. This CDR3 is 13 amino acids long. The CDR3 DNA is TGTGCCAGCAGTAGGACAGGGGCCGGGGAGCTGTTTTTT. Translated, it gives CASSRTGAGELFF.

The chain couples TRBV30 to TRBJ1-2; D is unclear. Germline V gene sequence: CDR1 GTSNPN, CDR2 SVGIG (reference sequence). CDR3 length: 12 amino acids. Trimming removed 0 bases from V and 8 bases from J, with 10 bases in between. CDR3 region: CAWSVWQSGYTF. CDR3 nucleotide sequence: TGTGCCTGGAGTGTCTGGCAGTCCGGCTACACCTTC.

The V call is TRBV5-1, the J call TRBJ2-3; D is unclear. Germline CDR1 and CDR2: SGHRS and YFSETQ. The CDR3 has 16 amino acids. V lost 0 bases to trimming and J lost 1 base, with 12 bases between them. The CDR3 reads CASSLEVGGGTDTQYF. The CDR3 DNA reads as TGCGCCAGCAGCTTGGAGGTCGGTGGTGGCACAGATACGCAGTATTTT.

The chain couples TRBV11-3 to TRBJ1-5; D unresolved. Trimming cost V 7 bases and J 9 bases, with 19 bases left between them. Germline lookup yields CDR1 SGHNT and CDR2 YENEEA. The CDR3 loop spans 14 amino acids. The CDR3 nucleotides read TGTGCCAGCACCCCCGGACGGCACCCAGGGCCCCAGCATTTT. It is translated as CASTPGRHPGPQHF.

Only one count was recorded for this clone. The CDR3 sequence is CASSHSGTGESYEQYF. CDR3 nucleotides: TGCGCCAGCAGCCACTCCGGGACAGGGGAGTCCTACGAGCAGTACTTC. The chain couples TRBV4-1 to TRBJ2-7; 10 positions match TRBD1. CDR1 and CDR2 from the germline V gene are MGHRA and YSYEKL. Losses at the gene ends were 3 bases for V and 1 base for J; bases not matched to a gene: 6. The CDR3 sequence is 16 residues long.

The chain joins TRBV12-2 to TRBJ2-1. TRBV12-2 is flagged as a pseudogene. The CDR3 is made up of 15 amino acids. CDR3 sequence: CASSRLLSSYNEQFF. The CDR3 DNA is TGTGCCAGTTCCCGCTTGTTAAGCTCCTACAATGAGCAGTTCTTC.

The chain couples TRBV19 to TRBJ1-2; maybe TRBD1 (5 bases). Germline V gives CDR1 LNHDA, CDR2 SQIVND (reference sequence). Trimming took off 3 bases at V and 7 bases at J, with 18 bases between the two ends. This CDR3 is 15 amino acids long. The CDR3, as DNA: TGTGCCAGTAGTATTTCTTCGACGGGGCGGGGTGGCTACACCTTC. Its translation: CASSISSTGRGGYTF.

This clone has just a few counts. The chain has TRBV11-3 and TRBJ2-1, with 10 bases lining up with TRBD2. The germline V gene encodes CDR1 SGHNT and CDR2 YENEEA. CDR3 length: 16 amino acids. V was pared by 3 bases and J by 2 bases, with 4 bases of the junction left unmatched. Here the CDR3 reads CASSFLAGGPYNEQFF. The CDR3 bases are TGTGCCAGCAGCTTCTTAGCGGGGGGACCCTACAATGAGCAGTTCTTC.

The chain recombines TRBV18 with TRBJ2-7; perhaps TRBD1 as D (6 bases). Germline values: CDR1 KGHSH, CDR2 LQKENI. The CDR3 sequence is 12 residues long. V lost 6 bases and J lost 4, with 10 bases in between. CDR3 amino acids: CASSPTGYEQYF. In nucleotides, the CDR3 is TGTGCCAGCTCGCCGACAGGTTACGAGCAGTACTTC.

This chain links TRBV11-3 with TRBJ2-5, with 9 bases lining up with TRBD1. The V segment lost 4 bases and the J segment 4 bases; nucleotides outside the gene matches: 10. From germline, CDR1 is SGHNT and CDR2 YENEEA. The CDR3 totals 16 residues. CDR3 sequence: CASSSRNRGQGETQYF. CDR3 DNA: TGTGCCAGCAGCTCGCGAAACAGGGGGCAGGGAGAGACCCAGTACTTC. Full variable domain (remainder filled in from reference TRBV11-3 and TRBJ2-5): EAGVVQSPRYKIIEKKQPVAFWCNPISGHNTLYWYLQNLGQGPELLIRYENEEAVDDSQLPKDRFSAERLKGVDSTLKIQPAELGDSAVYLCASSSRNRGQGETQYFGPGTRLLVL.

V and J are TRBV28 and TRBJ1-1; 7 bases are a match to TRBD1. Germline assignment: CDR1 MDHEN and CDR2 SYDVKM. The CDR3 extends over 15 amino acids. V lost 5 bases, J lost 5 bases, and 11 bases stayed unmatched. The CDR3 sequence is CASSLLTGVWTEAFF. The CDR3 nucleotides read TGTGCCAGCAGTCTATTAACAGGGGTGTGGACTGAAGCTTTCTTT.

The chain recombines TRBV7-7 with TRBJ2-3; no clear D gene. The germline V gene encodes CDR1 SSHAT and CDR2 FNYEAQ (reference sequence). The V end was cut by 1 base, the J end by 4 bases, with 9 bases between. The CDR3 consists of 14 residues. Here the CDR3 reads CASSLVLGPDTQYF. The CDR3 bases are TGTGCCAGCAGCTTAGTTCTGGGTCCAGATACGCAGTATTTT.

The rearrangement joins TRBV15 to TRBJ2-7; no definite D call. The CDR3 runs to 15 residues. From germline, CDR1 is LNHNV and CDR2 YYDKDF (reference sequence). V gave up 0 bases and J gave up 2 bases, with 11 bases separating them. For the CDR3, the DNA is TGTGCCACCAGCAGAGATAAGCTAGATCCCTACGAGCAGTACTTC. It yields the protein CATSRDKLDPYEQYF.

The chain combines TRBV6-8 with TRBJ2-5, with D perhaps TRBD1 (7 bases). Germline CDR1 and CDR2: MNHGY and SAAAGT. The length of the CDR3 is 17 residues. Trimming left V 2 bases short and J 5 bases short, with 21 bases between. CDR3 region: CASSYQNSEQGGETQYF. CDR3 sequence (DNA): TGTGCCAGCAGTTACCAAAATAGCGAGCAGGGGGGCGAGACCCAGTACTTC.

The chain joins TRBV23-1 to TRBJ2-3; D is possibly TRBD2 (5 bases). TRBV23-1 qualifies as an ORF whose function is uncertain. This CDR3 comprises 13 residues. The germline V and J ends were trimmed by 6 bases and 1 base, with 8 bases remaining between them. CDR3 DNA: TGCGCCAGCAGCTTGGAGGGCACAGATACGCAGTATTTT. It translates to CASSLEGTDTQYF.

The V and J genes are TRBV12-5 and TRBJ2-2, with 8 bases lining up with TRBD2. This CDR3 contains 15 residues. Germline V gene data show CDR1 as LGHNT and CDR2 as FRNRAP. The CDR3 region is CASTLTSANTGELFF. CDR3 nucleotide sequence: TGTGCCAGCACTCTGACTAGCGCGAACACCGGGGAGCTGTTTTTT.

The chain couples TRBV6-4 to TRBJ1-4, with D uncertain. The V gene's germline CDR1 is MRHNA and CDR2 SNTAGT. V lost 5 bases, J lost 7 bases, and 5 bases lay in between. There are 11 residues in the CDR3. The CDR3 DNA is TGTGCCAGCAGTTACGTTGAAAAACTGTTTTTT. It specifies CASSYVEKLFF.

There are a few counts of this clone. The chain is built from TRBV11-3 and TRBJ2-7, with D possibly TRBD1 on 5 matching bases. The germline V and J ends were trimmed by 0 bases and 6 bases, with 15 bases remaining between them. This CDR3 is 15 amino acids long. Germline loops: CDR1 SGHNT, CDR2 YENEEA. CDR3 sequence (DNA): TGTGCCAGCAGCTTAGAGAGTACCAGGGTAGCCGAGCAGTACTTC. This codes for CASSLESTRVAEQYF.

V gene TRBV6-8 combines with J gene TRBJ1-5; D ambiguous. The V end lost 5 bases, the J end lost 3 bases, and 14 bases lay between the germline ends. Germline assignment: CDR1 MNHGY and CDR2 SAAAGT. The CDR3 length is 15 residues. CDR3 in amino acids: CASSPRYGTNQPQHF. CDR3 DNA: TGTGCCAGCAGTCCTCGGTACGGTACCAATCAGCCCCAGCATTTT.

The chain employs TRBV7-2 and TRBJ1-5, with 7 bases aligning to TRBD1. Germline V gene data show CDR1 as SGHTA and CDR2 as FQGNSA. J was trimmed by 2 bases and V by 5 bases; bases with no gene match: 6. There are 15 residues in the CDR3. The CDR3, as DNA: TGTGCCAGCAGCCAATTCGGACAGGGCAATCAGCCCCAGCATTTT. It yields the protein CASSQFGQGNQPQHF.

The rearrangement joins TRBV7-6 to TRBJ2-5, with 7 nucleotides matching TRBD1. The trim removed 3 bases at V and 5 bases at J, leaving 15 bases unmatched. The CDR3 has 17 amino acids. Germline V gives CDR1 SGHVS, CDR2 FNYEAQ. CDR3 loop: CASSLGDAQGSGETQYF. For the CDR3, the DNA is TGTGCCAGCAGCTTGGGGGACGCACAGGGGAGTGGTGAGACCCAGTACTTC.

This clone turned up a few times. V is TRBV11-3 and J is TRBJ2-7; D may be TRBD1 (5 bases). The CDR3 extends over 14 amino acids. Looked up from germline, CDR1 is SGHNT and CDR2 is YENEEA. V shed 5 bases and J shed 2 bases, with 13 bases lying between them. The CDR3 DNA reads as TGTGCCAGCAGCCCCCGACAGAACCCCTACGAGCAGTACTTC. Residues: CASSPRQNPYEQYF.

This sequence joins TRBV11-3 and TRBJ2-5, with 7 bases lining up with TRBD2. The V and J ends lost 5 bases and 4 bases, in that order; junction bases with no gene match: 10. The CDR3 loop spans 15 amino acids. The germline gives CDR1 SGHNT, CDR2 YENEEA. The CDR3 DNA reads as TGTGCCAGCAGCCCATGGGTCTCGGGGGGAGAGACCCAGTACTTC. It is translated as CASSPWVSGGETQYF.

J is TRBJ2-4 and V is TRBV6-8; D is ambiguous. V was trimmed by 5 bases and J by 1 base, leaving 12 bases between them. This CDR3 comprises 15 residues. Germline CDR1 reads MNHGY; CDR2 reads SAAAGT. CDR3 DNA: TGTGCCAGCAGTCGCCGGTTGTCCGCCAAAAACATTCAGTACTTC. Translating gives CASSRRLSAKNIQYF.

The gene calls are TRBV6-8 and TRBJ1-5; D might be TRBD1 (6 bases). This CDR3 is 14 amino acids long. Germline V lookup: CDR1 MNHGY, CDR2 SAAAGT. V dropped 2 bases and J dropped 2 bases, with 7 bases sitting between them. The CDR3 sequence: CASSYRGGNQPQHF. CDR3 in DNA: TGTGCCAGCAGTTACAGGGGGGGCAATCAGCCCCAGCATTTT.

The chain has TRBV11-3 and TRBJ1-5; D not resolved. Trimming removed 0 bases from V and 1 base from J, with 10 bases in between. The germline V gene has CDR1 SGHNT and CDR2 YENEEA. This CDR3 comprises 16 residues. For the CDR3, the DNA is TGTGCCAGCAGCTTAGACCGAGACTTAAGCAATCAGCCCCAGCATTTT. Its protein product is CASSLDRDLSNQPQHF.

In this sample, this clone turned up once. The chain links TRBV5-1 to TRBJ2-7; 9 nucleotides agree with TRBD1. The germline CDR1 and CDR2 sequences are SGHRS and YFSETQ. This CDR3 spans 14 amino acids. V lost 4 bases and J lost 3; bases outside the gene matches: 5. The DNA for the CDR3 is TGCGCCAGCAGCCCGGGACAGGGATTCTACGAGCAGTACTTC. Amino acid sequence: CASSPGQGFYEQYF.